This T cell receptor (beta chain) was identified in a study of T cell repertoires in cytomegalovirus infection. With regard to this clonotype: Its antigen is currently unknown.

TCRdb used MiXCR to reprocess the reads, holding one entry per CDR3 protein. The table records about 890,000 distinct CDR3 sequences, roughly 30% of them present only once. In germline, CDR1 is SGHNT, CDR2 YENEEA. The CDR3 runs 15 residues. Between the trimmed V and J ends, which lost 5 bases and 2 bases, there was a span of 14 bases. The sequence came from a human donor in good health (CMV status not recorded). Some clones in this sample may be carry-over from other donors' samples. The sequences come from cultured CD8+ T cells from PBMCs, collected from culture after CMV antigen stimulation. The chain is built from TRBV11-3 and TRBJ2-3; D is possibly TRBD1 or TRBD2 (5 bases each). CDR3 nucleotides: TGTGCCAGCAGCATCGGGGACCCTCCCACAGATACGCAGTATTTT. Its translation is CASSIGDPPTDTQYF.